This T cell receptor (beta chain) was captured in a study of T cell responses to AZD1222 COVID-19 vaccine. Study results and caveats: Unmutated variant regions are reportedly targeted by nearly half of spike-specific TCRs.

In the case of this clone: Its antigen is not known.

The ends were cut back, 3 bases at V and 0 bases at J, with 5 bases in the middle. Germline values: CDR1 SGHTA, CDR2 FQGTGA. The CDR3 sequence is 13 residues long. Only in-frame clones appear in the TCRdb table, and some are missing; sequencing was by immunoSEQ multiplex PCR. This repertoire shows approximately 140,000 clones, 90% to 95% found once; its top ten account for around 0.85%. The receptor was derived from an adult in good health. Sequencing used peripheral blood, obtained on day 0 of MenACWY control vaccination. The V call is TRBV7-3, the J call TRBJ1-1, with D unclear. CDR3 DNA sequence: TGTGCCAGCAGCTTTAATATGAACACTGAAGCTTTCTTT. It encodes CASSFNMNTEAFF. The full variable domain, its missing parts supplied by reference TRBV7-3 and TRBJ1-1, is GAGVSQTPSNKVTEKGKYVELRCDPISGHTALYWYRQSLGQGPEFLIYFQGTGAADDSGLPNDRFFAVRPEGSVSTLKIQRTERGDSAVYLCASSFNMNTEAFFGQGTRLTVV.